This T cell receptor (beta chain) comes out of a study of CD8+ T cells in alopecia areata. About the study: The drug, tofacitinib, lasted 6 to 18 months, followed by 6 months off drug. Affected scalp percentage gauged treated patients' severity. Points from the study as a whole: Scalp repertoires also include resident alphabeta T cells from normal skin.

After removal of 0 bases from V and 5 bases from J, the junction contained 8 bases not matched to a gene. Germline CDR1 reads GTSNPN; CDR2 reads SVGIG (reference sequence). This CDR3 contains 16 residues. Indicated treatment: oral pan-JAK inhibitor, 5-10 mg twice daily. Extracted RNA was reverse transcribed into cDNA, the sequencing template. The repertoire was sequenced with immunoSEQ multiplex PCR; TCRdb's copy has only in-frame clones and lacks some. The table has about 120,000 clones, around 54% seen once; the top ten hold 3% to 4%. This clone was detected only a few times. The antigen is not known.

The chain uses TRBV30 and TRBJ1-1; 11 nucleotides align to TRBD1. This sequence was found in a human donor with alopecia areata. The material was CD4+ T cells sorted from blood, obtained at week 24, from a patient treated with tofacitinib. For the CDR3, the DNA is TGTGCCTGGAGTGTACGGCCGGGACAGGGGGTTACTGAAGCTTTCTTT. Amino acid sequence: CAWSVRPGQGVTEAFF. The complete variable domain, with remaining parts taken from reference TRBV30 and TRBJ1-1, reads SQTIHQWPATLVQPVGSPLSLECTVEGTSNPNLYWYRQAAGRGLQLLFYSVGIGQISSEVPQNLSASRPQDRQFILSSKKLLLSDSGFYLCAWSVRPGQGVTEAFFGQGTRLTVV.